This T cell receptor (beta chain) originates from a study of T-cell memory formation after mild COVID-19. Regarding the study as a whole: Researchers report contracting CD4+ clones mostly in CM and EM, with CD8+ clones in EMRA.

From the 5' RACE reads, TCRdb called clonotypes with MiXCR, one entry per CDR3 protein. The repertoire includes approximately 490,000 distinct CDR3 sequences, roughly 22% of them detected once, and around 12% sits in the top ten. Unmatched junction bases numbered 5, after V lost 0 bases and J lost 0 bases. Per the germline V gene, CDR1 is SGHDT and CDR2 is YYEEEE. The CDR3 runs to 16 residues. As to this clonotype: Its antigen is unidentified.

The sequencing input was PBMCs or a T cell subset sorted from them (not recorded which). V is TRBV5-6 and J is TRBJ2-7; TRBD1 matches 8 bases. The sequence came from an adult woman who had mild COVID-19 (a few samples of this study predate the infection). Cell type and time point are not known. The CDR3 DNA reads as TGTGCCAGCAGCTTGGGACAGGGGAAAAGCTCCTACGAGCAGTACTTC. Residues: CASSLGQGKSSYEQYF.